This T cell receptor beta chain appears in the sequencing data of a study of human T cells and chemical hapten exposure. Findings and caveats of the study: The formation of large CDR3 similarity clusters by expanded TCRs significantly exceeded that of controls. DPC sensitization did not alter TCRs above 1 in 1000 frequency.

The CDR3 spans 17 residues. The germline gives CDR1 DFQATT, CDR2 SNEGSKA (reference sequence). V lost 2 bases and J lost 0, with 16 bases in between. Original processing notes: There were a median of approximately 100,000 TCRs per sample, with a range from roughly 20,000 to 690,600. Each CDR3 protein is one row after TCRdb ran MiXCR on the RACE reads. TCRdb assigned the V and J calls; the authors' analysis was not used. The sample shows about 140,000 distinct CDR3 sequences, 10% to 15% of them seen only once. This clonotype was seen a handful of times. The antigen is not known. As to time point: patch test 2, 6 weeks after DPC sensitization. The treatment was: therapeutic diphenylcyclopropenone sensitization with weekly scalp DPC. Those who donated were patients with alopecia, 18 to 70 years of age, and suitable for DPC.

This receptor was taken from a woman between 45 and 65 years old with alopecia areata. Some clones in this sample may be carry-over from other donors' samples. The chain recombines TRBV20-1 with TRBJ2-2; weak D call: TRBD2 (6 bases). The specimen was whole blood, collected in connection with sensitization to the hapten diphenylcyclopropenone (DPC). The CDR3 coding sequence is TGCAGTGCTAGAAAGGAGCGGGCCTCCGCGAACACCGGGGAGCTGTTTTTT. Its translation: CSARKERASANTGELFF.